Below are 14 T cell receptor beta chains sequenced from a single sample in a study of tumor and adjacent non-tumor tissue in lung cancer. No cell sorting was done before RNA was extracted from the tissue. Distant lung tissue was collected more than 3 cm away from the tumor edge. TCRbeta libraries were built with three rounds of nested PCR, modified from ARM-PCR. TCRdb ran MiXCR on the multiplex PCR reads and lists one entry per CDR3 protein. The data hold over 80,000 distinct CDR3 sequences, with more than 65% observed a single time. Specimen: distant non-tumor lung tissue. The receptors shown here come from a woman aged 45-60 years with non-small cell lung cancer.

The rearrangement uses TRBV4-2 and TRBJ2-1; either TRBD1 or TRBD2 may supply D (5 bases each). Looked up from germline, CDR1 is LGHNA and CDR2 is YNFKEQ. There are 15 residues in the CDR3. V shed 2 bases and J shed 9 bases, with 17 bases lying between them. The CDR3 reads CASSQTGTASSEQFF. The CDR3 nucleotides read TGTGCCAGCAGCCAAACCGGGACGGCATCCAGTGAGCAGTTCTTC.

About this clonotype: A read error is likely, as this CDR3 ends without the conserved phenylalanine or tryptophan. The gene calls are TRBV11-1 and TRBJ2-1, with D possibly being TRBD2 (6 bases). The germline V gene encodes CDR1 SGHAT and CDR2 FQDESV (reference sequence). Trimming left V 3 bases short and J 8 bases short, with 17 bases between. This CDR3 comprises 15 residues. The CDR3 coding sequence is TGTGCCAGCAGCTTCGGACTGGCAGGAGGGGATGAGCAGTTCTTA. Translating it yields CASSFGLAGGDEQFL.

As regards this clonotype: At one of its ends the junction is not consistent with the germline gene, which may arise from a read error. CDR3 loop: CSIGGGQDNTEVFF. The CDR3 DNA reads TGCAGCATTGGGGGGGGACAGGACAACACTGAAGTTTTCTTC. The chain employs TRBV29-1 and TRBJ1-1; 8 bases agree with TRBD1. Germline lookup yields CDR1 SQVTM and CDR2 ANQGSEA. This CDR3 region has 14 residues.

The rearrangement joins TRBV11-2 to TRBJ2-1; TRBD1 aligns across 7 bases. J was trimmed by 13 bases and V by 3 bases; bases with no gene match: 9. Germline loops: CDR1 SGHAT, CDR2 FQNNGV. This CDR3 region has 13 residues. In DNA, the CDR3 is TGTGCCAGCAGCTTCGAGGGGGCCGGTGATCAGTTCTTC. It specifies CASSFEGAGDQFF. Looking up the rest from reference TRBV11-2 and TRBJ2-1 gives the full variable domain: EAGVAQSPRYKIIEKRQSVAFWCNPISGHATLYWYQQILGQGPKLLIQFQNNGVVDDSQLPKDRFSAERLKGVDSTLKIQPAKLEDSAVYLCASSFEGAGDQFFGPGTRLTVL.

A remark on this clonotype: Sequence at one end of the junction differs from germline and may be a read error. The V and J genes are TRBV11-2 and TRBJ2-7, with D possibly matching TRBD1 (6 bases). The CDR3 sequence is 15 residues long. Per the germline V gene, CDR1 is SGHAT and CDR2 is FQNNGV. The CDR3 bases are TGTGCCAGCTGCACCGGGACACGGCGCACCTACGGGCAGTACTTC. Translation: CASCTGTRRTYGQYF.

A note on this clonotype: This CDR3 fails to terminate in the conserved phenylalanine or tryptophan, so it likely reflects a read error. This chain connects TRBV10-2 to TRBJ2-1, with 10 bases identical to TRBD1. The CDR3 has 15 amino acids. Germline V gene lookup returns CDR1 WSHSY and CDR2 SAAADI. This chain's CDR3 is CASSGTGVGHIEQFL. DNA for the CDR3: TGCGCTAGCAGCGGGACAGGGGTGGGTCACATTGAGCAGTTCCTC.

A note on this clonotype: At one boundary the junction diverges from the germline segment, which might be a read error. This sequence joins TRBV6-2 or TRBV6-3 and TRBJ2-2, with D tentatively TRBD2 (5 bases). CDR3 length: 14 amino acids. CDR1 is MNHEY and CDR2 is SVGEGT in the germline V gene. CDR3 coding DNA: TGTGCCAGCAGGTCCCCATCCCACACCGGGGAGCTGTTCTTT. This encodes CASRSPSHTGELFF.

With respect to this clonotype: A much larger clone differs by one base, so this may be a read error. The chain couples TRBV20-1 to TRBJ2-1; 10 bases align to TRBD2. The CDR3 is 14 residues long. Germline V gene lookup returns CDR1 DFQATT and CDR2 SNEGSKA (reference sequence). V was pared by 1 base and J by 9 bases, with 6 bases of the junction left unmatched. The CDR3 sequence: CSARVASGSIEQFF. The DNA for the CDR3 is TGCAGTGCTAGAGTGGCTAGCGGGAGCATTGAGCAGTTCTTC.

On this clonotype: At one end, the junction sequence differs from germline, possibly due to a read error. The gene calls are TRBV6-1 and TRBJ2-2; possibly TRBD2 for D (6 bases). This CDR3 spans 17 amino acids. CDR1 and CDR2 from the germline V gene are MNHNS and SASEGT. Written as DNA, the CDR3 is TGTGCCAGCAGTGCCCGGGCGCAGGGAGGTAGTGGCGGGGAGTTGTTTTTT. Translated, it gives CASSARAQGGSGGELFF.

With regard to this clonotype: This likely comes from a read error, as the CDR3 has no conserved phenylalanine or tryptophan at its end. V is TRBV11-2 and J is TRBJ2-1, with D tentatively TRBD1 (6 bases). Trimming removed 0 bases at V and 8 bases at J, with 11 bases between. This CDR3 comprises 14 residues. Germline CDR1 and CDR2: SGHAT and FQNNGV. The CDR3 region has the DNA TGTGCCAGCAGCTTAGAATTCAGGGGACATGAGCAGTTCCTC. It translates to CASSLEFRGHEQFL.

This clonotype was found a few times. This chain joins TRBV5-1 and TRBJ2-5, with 7 bases matching TRBD2. The CDR3 is 16 amino acids. The J segment lost 6 bases and the V segment lost 4 bases, leaving 15 bases of the junction unmatched. Germline assignment: CDR1 SGHRS and CDR2 YFSETQ. The CDR3 loop is CASSPNPTGGGKTQYF. The CDR3 DNA is TGCGCCAGCAGCCCCAACCCGACTGGCGGGGGTAAGACCCAGTACTTC.

With respect to this clonotype: This CDR3 fails to terminate in the conserved phenylalanine or tryptophan, so it likely reflects a read error. V gene TRBV4-1 combines with J gene TRBJ1-2; D gene uncertain. Germline V gives CDR1 MGHRA, CDR2 YSYEKL. The CDR3 length is 14 residues. This chain's CDR3 is CVSSLSGPHYGYTY. CDR3 nucleotide sequence: TGCGTCAGCAGCCTATCCGGGCCTCACTATGGCTACACCTAC.

For this clonotype: Here the CDR3 omits its conserved ending phenylalanine or tryptophan, so a read error is the likely source. V and J are TRBV5-1 and TRBJ2-7, with 7 bases matching TRBD2. V was clipped by 6 bases and J by 4 bases; unmatched bases: 10. Per the germline V gene, CDR1 is SGHRS and CDR2 is YFSETQ. CDR3 size: 14 residues. DNA for the CDR3: TGCGCCAGCAAACATTCTAGCGGAAATTACGAGCAGTACTAC. This sequence encodes CASKHSSGNYEQYY.

This chain joins TRBV28 and TRBJ1-6; D is undetermined. V shed 4 bases and J shed 10 bases, with 14 bases lying between them. This CDR3 comprises 14 residues. The V gene's germline CDR1 is MDHEN and CDR2 SYDVKM. The CDR3 DNA reads TGTGCCAGCAGTTGGAGGCAGTGGGCATCACCCCTCCACTTT. This translates into CASSWRQWASPLHF.